Included here is one T cell receptor (beta chain) sequence, with context. The table came from immunoSEQ multiplex PCR; TCRdb's copy has only in-frame clones and leaves some out. Of 90,000 or so clones detected, about nine tenths appear once; the ten largest clones hold about an eighth. CDR3 length equals 13 residues. The germline V and J ends were trimmed by 1 base and 4 bases, with 8 bases remaining between them. The V gene's germline CDR1 is SGHRS and CDR2 YFSETQ. This sample is part of a study of control samples from healthy donors and cancer patients. Sequenced material: blood. This chain links TRBV5-1 with TRBJ2-5; D gene ambiguous. The receptor was isolated from a woman between 65 and 79 years old in good health. The CDR3 protein is CASSLFPGETQYF. For the CDR3, the DNA is TGCGCCAGCAGCTTGTTCCCGGGAGAGACCCAGTACTTC.